The clone carrying this T cell receptor beta chain was seen at least ten times. Its antigen is currently unknown. This record comes from a study of T cells in Graves' hyperthyroidism and ophthalmopathy. Amplification of TCR beta CDR3 regions used RNA as the template. The HTBI primer set drove a first-round RT-PCR of the TCR CDR3. TCRdb analysed the multiplex PCR reads with MiXCR anew, one entry per CDR3 protein. The table includes a few hundred thousand distinct CDR3 sequences, approximately 44% detected once. Patients were excluded for uncontrolled infection, other autoimmune disease, pregnancy or lactation. The CDR3 is 13 amino acids. The germline V gene has CDR1 SEHNR and CDR2 FQNEAQ (reference sequence). The V gene lost 5 bases and the J gene lost 11 bases, with 18 bases spanning the gap. Study-level findings and limits: A model using 13 V-J features told ophthalmopathy apart from stable hyperthyroidism. Most thyroid clonotypes expanded above 0.001 appeared in blood too.

The J gene is TRBJ1-2, the V gene TRBV7-9; perhaps TRBD1 as D (5 bases). This clonotype was obtained from an adult woman with Graves' disease, either hyperthyroidism or ophthalmopathy (not recorded which). Material for sequencing was peripheral blood or thyroid tissue (not recorded which). CDR3 sequence reads: CASSLGTTVGYTF. Written as DNA, the CDR3 is TGTGCCAGCAGCCTAGGGACTACGGTGGGGTACACCTTC.